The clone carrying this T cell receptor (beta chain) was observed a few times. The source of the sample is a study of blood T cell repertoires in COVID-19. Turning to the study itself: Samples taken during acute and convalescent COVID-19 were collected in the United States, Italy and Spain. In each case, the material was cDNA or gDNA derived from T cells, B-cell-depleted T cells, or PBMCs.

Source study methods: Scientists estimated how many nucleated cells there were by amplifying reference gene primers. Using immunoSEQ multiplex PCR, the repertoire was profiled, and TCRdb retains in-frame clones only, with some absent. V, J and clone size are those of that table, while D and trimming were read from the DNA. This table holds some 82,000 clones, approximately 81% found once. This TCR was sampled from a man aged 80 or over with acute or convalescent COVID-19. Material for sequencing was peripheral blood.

CDR3: CAWSVQPPYEQYF. DNA of the CDR3: TGTGCCTGGAGTGTACAGCCGCCCTACGAGCAGTACTTC. V and J are TRBV30 and TRBJ2-7; D call uncertain. Trimming removed 0 bases from V and 2 bases from J, with 8 bases in between. This CDR3 comprises 13 residues. Germline V gene data show CDR1 as GTSNPN and CDR2 as SVGIG (reference sequence).